Given below is one TCR beta chain in context. This sample was included in a study of blood T cell repertoires in COVID-19. About the research overall: Researchers got acute and convalescent COVID-19 samples from the United States, Italy and Spain.

The CDR3 has 15 amino acids. The V and J ends lost 3 bases and 11 bases, in that order; junction bases with no gene match: 11. Germline V gives CDR1 KGHSH, CDR2 LQKENI. As processed by the authors: It was from reference gene primer amplification that nucleated cell counts were estimated. The data were produced by immunoSEQ multiplex PCR, yet TCRdb's version contains in-frame clones alone and is incomplete. V, J and clone size derive from that table, while D and trimming were established from the DNA sequence. This table holds about 380,000 clones, roughly 80% found once. Material for sequencing was peripheral blood. This clonotype was sampled from a human donor with acute or convalescent COVID-19. The donor label of this sample is uncertain. The V and J genes are TRBV18 and TRBJ1-4, with 8 positions matching TRBD1. This CDR3 is CASSPTGAEREKLFF. For the CDR3, the DNA is TGTGCCAGCTCACCGACAGGGGCTGAGAGGGAGAAACTGTTTTTT.